Listed below are T cell receptor beta chains from one sample, sequenced in a study of blood T cell repertoires in COVID-19. The table came from immunoSEQ multiplex PCR; TCRdb's copy has only in-frame clones and leaves some out. The data show 100,000 to 150,000 clones, 75% to 90% seen once. Sequencing was carried out using peripheral blood. The origin of the receptors is a woman older than 75 with COVID-19, enrolled during active disease. Both conserved end residues are trimmed from each CDR3.

>TRBV27
ASNRGGAAYEQY
>TRBV19
ASIGTGGINEQF
>TRBV5-4
ASSPGQGDHNEQF
>TRBV6-6
ASSRDRGKSNQPQH
>TRBV7-2
ASSLGGRVYGYT
>TRBV21-1
ASSKGTGNNYGYT
>TRBV7-2
ASSLYTGELF
>TRBV18
ASSPGTGAFYGYT
>TRBV27
ASSNIRDRNPNEQF
>TRBV10-1
ASSDPGQAYLLNYGYT
>TRBV27
ASSLRGRQETQY
>TRBV5-1
ASSSSGQGQETQY
>TRBV28
ASSIQAIEAF
>TRBV10-3
AISEPRETQY
>TRBV2
ASLGGRGQNIQY
>TRBV19
ASSTKSRGNQPQH
>TRBV6-5
ATGKRDYGYT
>TRBV10-3
AISESRGSTNTEAF
>TRBV7-9
ASSSTVQETQY
>TRBV28
ASSFVAGGPEDTQY
>TRBV5-1
ASRRLASDEQF
>TRBV27
ASTSGTGGNSPLH
>TRBV6-2/TRBV6-3
ASSYSGRRNTQY
>TRBV19
ASSRGGTLYNEQF
>TRBV28
ASSLETGGKTDTQY
>TRBV5-1
ASSNPSNEQF
>TRBV6-5
ASSSSQGAAVQPQH
>TRBV7-2
ASGTASRGSGNTIY
>TRBV29-1
SVSGQGGETQY
>TRBV7-2
ASSLALGGAYGYT
>TRBV24-1
ATSGVGEGRHNEQF
>TRBV11-2
ASSHSTGNEQY
>TRBV28
ASSLTGNYNSPLH
>TRBV4-3
ASSQEAPLAAANTGELF
>TRBV2
ASITGPITGELF
>TRBV4-1
ASSQVQETGNFPAWGQPQH
>TRBV6-2/TRBV6-3
ASSQITLVSDTPVNEQF
>TRBV7-8
ASSSRPRGRGGYT
>TRBV7-9
ASSLDAGLEQY
>TRBV9
ASSVSTSGTSTDTQY
>TRBV5-4
ASSLATSGYNEQF
>TRBV27
ASSLGGRETQY
>TRBV6-2/TRBV6-3
ASSDRLAGGYLLF
>TRBV28
ASSGTSRYEQY
>TRBV5-1
ASRSTGPGEGEQY
>TRBV2
ASTRDFPNTGELF
>TRBV3-1/TRBV3-2
ASSPSGSSNQPQH
>TRBV6-2/TRBV6-3
ASSYPPGAHEQY
>TRBV28
ASRGQGDAEAF
>TRBV12-5
ASGFGHNEQF